Presented here are 5 T cell receptor beta chains from one specimen sequenced in a study of T cell responses to AZD1222 COVID-19 vaccine. Assay used: immunoSEQ multiplex PCR; TCRdb lists only in-frame clones, some missing. In the table there are 95,000 to 150,000 clones, 80% to 90% of which are singletons. The sequencing here drew on peripheral blood, taken on day 0 of AZD1222 vaccination. The receptors were sampled from an adult in good health.

V is TRBV20-1 and J is TRBJ1-1, with unresolved D. CDR1 DFQATT and CDR2 SNEGSKA come from the germline V gene (reference sequence). Trimming took 8 bases from V and 1 from J, leaving 8 bases between them. The CDR3 is made up of 11 amino acids. In DNA, the CDR3 is TGCAGTCCCGAGGGGAACACTGAAGCTTTCTTT. The encoded protein is CSPEGNTEAFF.

The chain recombines TRBV27 with TRBJ2-7; maybe TRBD2 (7 bases). This CDR3 is 14 amino acids long. The germline gives CDR1 MNHEY, CDR2 SMNVEV (reference sequence). The germline V and J ends were trimmed by 10 bases and 3 bases, with 19 bases remaining between them. The CDR3 sequence: CATRGGETFYEQYF. The CDR3, as DNA: TGTGCCACCCGAGGGGGGGAAACCTTCTACGAGCAGTACTTC.

The rearrangement links TRBV5-1 to TRBJ2-7; TRBD1 matches 8 bases. Losses at the gene ends were 4 bases for V and 4 bases for J; bases not matched to a gene: 7. Germline V gives CDR1 SGHRS, CDR2 YFSETQ. The CDR3 covers 14 residues. This CDR3 reads CASSTDRVGYEQYF. The CDR3 DNA reads TGCGCCAGCAGCACGGACAGGGTAGGTTACGAGCAGTACTTC.

The chain is built from TRBV29-1 and TRBJ1-1, with a weak D call TRBD1 (6 bases). The CDR3 loop spans 12 amino acids. With 6 bases removed from V and 2 bases from J, the gap between germline ends came to 10 bases. Germline CDR1 and CDR2: SQVTM and ANQGSEA. CDR3 residues: CSVDRSNTEAFF. The DNA for the CDR3 is TGCAGCGTGGACAGAAGCAACACTGAAGCTTTCTTT. The full variable domain, its missing parts supplied by reference TRBV29-1 and TRBJ1-1, is SAVISQKPSRDICQRGTSLTIQCQVDSQVTMMFWYRQQPGQSLTLIATANQGSEATYESGFVIDKFPISRPNLTFSTLTVSNMSPEDSSIYLCSVDRSNTEAFFGQGTRLTVV.

The chain couples TRBV7-2 to TRBJ1-4, with TRBD1 matching 9 bases. With V trimmed by 5 bases and J by 7 bases, 5 bases remained unmatched. Germline lookup yields CDR1 SGHTA and CDR2 FQGNSA. This CDR3 region has 14 residues. The CDR3 coding sequence is TGTGCCAGCAGCGTTACAGGGGGCGGTGAAAAACTGTTTTTT. Translating gives CASSVTGGGEKLFF.